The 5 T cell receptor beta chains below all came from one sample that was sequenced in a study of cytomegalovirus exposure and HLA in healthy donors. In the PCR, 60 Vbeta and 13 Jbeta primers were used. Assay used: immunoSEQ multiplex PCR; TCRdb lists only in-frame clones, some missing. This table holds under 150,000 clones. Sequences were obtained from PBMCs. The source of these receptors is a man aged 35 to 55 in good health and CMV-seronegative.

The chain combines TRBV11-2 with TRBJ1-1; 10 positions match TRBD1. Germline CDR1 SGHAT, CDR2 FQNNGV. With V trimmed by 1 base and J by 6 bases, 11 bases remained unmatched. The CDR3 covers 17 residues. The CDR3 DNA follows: TGTGCCAGCAGCTTAGCTGGGACAGGGGCCAGAAGATCTGAAGCTTTCTTT. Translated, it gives CASSLAGTGARRSEAFF.

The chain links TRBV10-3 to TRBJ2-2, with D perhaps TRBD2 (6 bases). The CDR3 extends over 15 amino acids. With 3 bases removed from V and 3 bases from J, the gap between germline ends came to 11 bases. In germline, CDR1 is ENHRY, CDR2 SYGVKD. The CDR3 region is CAISDQGGDTGELFF. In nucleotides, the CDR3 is TGTGCCATCAGTGACCAGGGAGGCGACACCGGGGAGCTGTTTTTT.

CDR3 coding DNA: TGTGCCTTGTCCCACGGCGGTAACACAGATACGCAGTATTTT. It specifies CALSHGGNTDTQYF. The chain uses TRBV28 and TRBJ2-3; D call uncertain. The ends were cut back, 11 bases at V and 2 bases at J, with 17 bases in the middle. The CDR3 covers 14 residues. Germline V gene lookup returns CDR1 MDHEN and CDR2 SYDVKM.

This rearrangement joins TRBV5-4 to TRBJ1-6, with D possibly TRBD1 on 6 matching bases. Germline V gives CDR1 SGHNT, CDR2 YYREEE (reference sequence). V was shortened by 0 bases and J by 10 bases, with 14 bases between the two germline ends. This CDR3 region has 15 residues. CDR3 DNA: TGTGCCAGCAGCTTGGCACGGACAGCAGTCTCACCCCTCCACTTT. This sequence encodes CASSLARTAVSPLHF. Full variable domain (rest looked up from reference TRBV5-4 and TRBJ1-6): ETGVTQSPTHLIKTRGQQVTLRCSSQSGHNTVSWYQQALGQGPQFIFQYYREEENGRGNFPPRFSGLQFPNYSSELNVNALELDDSALYLCASSLARTAVSPLHFGNGTRLTVT.

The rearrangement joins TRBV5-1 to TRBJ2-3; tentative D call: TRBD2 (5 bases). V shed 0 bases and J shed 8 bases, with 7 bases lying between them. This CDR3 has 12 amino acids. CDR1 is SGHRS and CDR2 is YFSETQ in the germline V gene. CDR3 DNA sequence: TGCGCCAGCAGCTTGGAACGGGGTACGCAGTATTTT. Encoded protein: CASSLERGTQYF.